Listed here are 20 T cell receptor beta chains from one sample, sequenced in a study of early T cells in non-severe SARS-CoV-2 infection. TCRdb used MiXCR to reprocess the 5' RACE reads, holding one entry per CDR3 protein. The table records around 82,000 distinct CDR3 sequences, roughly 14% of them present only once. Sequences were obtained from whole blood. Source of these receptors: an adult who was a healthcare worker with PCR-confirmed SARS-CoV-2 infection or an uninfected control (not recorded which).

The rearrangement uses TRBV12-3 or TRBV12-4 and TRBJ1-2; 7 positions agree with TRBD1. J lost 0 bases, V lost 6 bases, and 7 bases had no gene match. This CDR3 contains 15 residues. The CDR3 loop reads CASSTGQASNYGYTF. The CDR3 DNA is TGTGCCAGCAGCACCGGACAGGCATCTAACTATGGCTACACCTTC.

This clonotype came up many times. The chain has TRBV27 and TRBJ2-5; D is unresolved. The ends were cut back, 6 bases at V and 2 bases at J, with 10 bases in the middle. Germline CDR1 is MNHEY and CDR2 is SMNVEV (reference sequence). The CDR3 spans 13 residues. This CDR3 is CASRGGVQETQYF. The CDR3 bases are TGTGCCAGCAGGGGTGGGGTTCAAGAGACCCAGTACTTC.

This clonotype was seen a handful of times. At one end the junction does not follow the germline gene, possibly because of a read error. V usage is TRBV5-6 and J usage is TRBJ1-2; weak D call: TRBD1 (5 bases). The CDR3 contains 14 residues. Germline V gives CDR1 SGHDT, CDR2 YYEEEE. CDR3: CTSRAWQGDYGYTF. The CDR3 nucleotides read TGTACCAGCAGGGCTTGGCAGGGTGACTATGGCTACACCTTC.

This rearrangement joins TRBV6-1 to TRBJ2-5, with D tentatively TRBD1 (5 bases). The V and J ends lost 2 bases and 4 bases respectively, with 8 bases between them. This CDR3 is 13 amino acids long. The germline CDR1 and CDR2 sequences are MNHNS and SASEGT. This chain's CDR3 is CASSETQGETQYF. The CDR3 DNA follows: TGTGCCAGCAGTGAAACCCAGGGAGAGACCCAGTACTTC.

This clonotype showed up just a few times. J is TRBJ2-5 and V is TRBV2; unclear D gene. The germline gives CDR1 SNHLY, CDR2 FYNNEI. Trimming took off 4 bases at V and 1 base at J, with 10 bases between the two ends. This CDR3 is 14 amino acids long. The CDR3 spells CASSVVYAQETQYF. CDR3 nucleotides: TGTGCCAGCAGTGTTGTTTATGCCCAAGAGACCCAGTACTTC.

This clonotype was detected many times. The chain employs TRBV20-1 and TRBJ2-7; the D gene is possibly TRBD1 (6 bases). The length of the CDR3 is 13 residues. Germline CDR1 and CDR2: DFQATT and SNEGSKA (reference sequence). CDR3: CRDRDKGPLGQYV. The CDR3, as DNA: TGCAGGGACCGGGACAAGGGCCCTCTGGGGCAGTACGTC.

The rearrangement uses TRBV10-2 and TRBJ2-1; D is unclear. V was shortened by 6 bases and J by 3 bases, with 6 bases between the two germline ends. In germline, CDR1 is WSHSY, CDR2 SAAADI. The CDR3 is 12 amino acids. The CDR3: CASSVNYNEQFF. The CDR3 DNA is TGCGCCAGCAGCGTAAACTACAATGAGCAGTTCTTC.

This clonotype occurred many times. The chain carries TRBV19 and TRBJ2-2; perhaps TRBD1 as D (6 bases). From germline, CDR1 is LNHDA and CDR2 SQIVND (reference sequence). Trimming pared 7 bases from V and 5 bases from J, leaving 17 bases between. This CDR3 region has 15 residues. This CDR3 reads CASTLGGFRTGELFF. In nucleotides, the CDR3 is TGTGCCAGTACCCTAGGGGGTTTTAGAACCGGGGAGCTGTTTTTT.

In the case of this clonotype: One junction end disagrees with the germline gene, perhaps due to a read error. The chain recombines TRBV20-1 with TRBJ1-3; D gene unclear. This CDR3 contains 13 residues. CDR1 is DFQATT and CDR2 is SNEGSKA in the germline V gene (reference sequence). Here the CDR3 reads CSAMEETGNTIYF. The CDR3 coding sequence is TGCAGCGCTATGGAGGAGACTGGAAACACCATATATTTT.

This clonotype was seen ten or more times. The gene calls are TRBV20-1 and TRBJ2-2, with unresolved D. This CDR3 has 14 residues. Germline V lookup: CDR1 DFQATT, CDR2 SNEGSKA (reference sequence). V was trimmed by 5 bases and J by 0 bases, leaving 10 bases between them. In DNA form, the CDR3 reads TGCAGTGCTCAACATCAGCCGAACACCGGGGAGCTGTTTTTT. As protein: CSAQHQPNTGELFF.

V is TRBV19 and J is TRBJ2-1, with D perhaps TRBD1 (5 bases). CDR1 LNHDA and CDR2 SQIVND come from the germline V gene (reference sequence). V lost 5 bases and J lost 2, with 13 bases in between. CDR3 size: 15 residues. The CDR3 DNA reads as TGTGCCAGTAGTTCTCTACAGGCAACCTACAATGAGCAGTTCTTC. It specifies CASSSLQATYNEQFF.

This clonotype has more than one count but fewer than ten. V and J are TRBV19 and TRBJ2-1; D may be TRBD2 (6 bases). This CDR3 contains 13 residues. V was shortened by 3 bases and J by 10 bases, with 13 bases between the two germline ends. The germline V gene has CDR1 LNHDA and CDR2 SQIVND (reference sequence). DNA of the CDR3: TGTGCCAGTAGTATGGAGGGAGTCGGCGAGCAGTTCTTC. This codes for CASSMEGVGEQFF.

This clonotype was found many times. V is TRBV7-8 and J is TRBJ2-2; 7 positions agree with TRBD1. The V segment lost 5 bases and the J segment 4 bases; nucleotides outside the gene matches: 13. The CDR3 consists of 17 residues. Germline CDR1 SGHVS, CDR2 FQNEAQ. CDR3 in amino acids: CASSLPKTGSSTGELFF. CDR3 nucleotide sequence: TGTGCCAGCAGCCTTCCTAAGACAGGGTCCTCCACCGGGGAGCTGTTTTTT. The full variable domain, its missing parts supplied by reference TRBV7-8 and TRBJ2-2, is GAGVSQSPRYKVAKRGQDVALRCDPISGHVSLFWYQQALGQGPEFLTYFQNEAQLDKSGLPSDRFFAERPEGSVSTLKIQRTQQEDSAVYLCASSLPKTGSSTGELFFGEGSRLTVL.

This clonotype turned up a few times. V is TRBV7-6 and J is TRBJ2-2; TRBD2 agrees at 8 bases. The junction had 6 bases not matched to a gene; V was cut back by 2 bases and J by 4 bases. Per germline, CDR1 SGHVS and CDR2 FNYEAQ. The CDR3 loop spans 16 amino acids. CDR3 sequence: CASSLMSGGSTGELFF. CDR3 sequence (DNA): TGTGCCAGCAGCTTAATGAGCGGGGGTTCCACCGGGGAGCTGTTTTTT. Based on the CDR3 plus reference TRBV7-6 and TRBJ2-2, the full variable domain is GAGVSQSPRYKVTKRGQDVALRCDPISGHVSLYWYRQALGQGPEFLTYFNYEAQQDKSGLPNDRFSAERPEGSISTLTIQRTEQRDSAMYRCASSLMSGGSTGELFFGEGSRLTVL.

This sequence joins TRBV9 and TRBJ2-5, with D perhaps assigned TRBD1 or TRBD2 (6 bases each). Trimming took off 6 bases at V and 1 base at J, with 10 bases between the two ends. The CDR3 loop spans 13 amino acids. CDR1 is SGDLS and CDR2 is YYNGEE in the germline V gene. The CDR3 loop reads CASNRGPQETQYF. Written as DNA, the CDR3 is TGTGCCAGCAATCGGGGGCCCCAAGAGACCCAGTACTTC.

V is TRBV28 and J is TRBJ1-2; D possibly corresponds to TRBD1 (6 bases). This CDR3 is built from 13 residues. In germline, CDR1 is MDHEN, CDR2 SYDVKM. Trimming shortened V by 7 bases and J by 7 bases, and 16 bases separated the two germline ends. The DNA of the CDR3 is TGTGCCAGCACCCGGGCAGGGGTAGCTGGCTACACCTTC. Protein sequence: CASTRAGVAGYTF.

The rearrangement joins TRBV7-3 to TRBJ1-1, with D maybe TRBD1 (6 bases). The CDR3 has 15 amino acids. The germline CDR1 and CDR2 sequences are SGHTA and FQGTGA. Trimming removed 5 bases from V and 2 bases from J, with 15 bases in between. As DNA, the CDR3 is TGTGCCAGCAGCGTCTTGGCGGGGGCCAACACTGAAGCTTTCTTT. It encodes CASSVLAGANTEAFF.

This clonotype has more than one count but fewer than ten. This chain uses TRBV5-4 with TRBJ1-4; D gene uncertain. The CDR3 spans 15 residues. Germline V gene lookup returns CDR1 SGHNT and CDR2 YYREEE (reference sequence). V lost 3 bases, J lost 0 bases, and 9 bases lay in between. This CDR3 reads CASSSSAATNEKLFF. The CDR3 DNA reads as TGTGCCAGCAGCTCTTCAGCGGCAACTAATGAAAAACTGTTTTTT.

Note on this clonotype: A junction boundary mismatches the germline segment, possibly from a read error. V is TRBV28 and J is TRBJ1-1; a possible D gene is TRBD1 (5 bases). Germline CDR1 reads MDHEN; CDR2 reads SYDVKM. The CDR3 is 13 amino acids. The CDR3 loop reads CVSTRDSPSLTFF. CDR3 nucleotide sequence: TGTGTCAGCACCCGCGACAGTCCCAGCCTAACTTTCTTT.

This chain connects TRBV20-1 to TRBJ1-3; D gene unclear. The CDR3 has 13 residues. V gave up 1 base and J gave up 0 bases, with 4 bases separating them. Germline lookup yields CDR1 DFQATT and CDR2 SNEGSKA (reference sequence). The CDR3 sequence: CSARAFSGNTIYF. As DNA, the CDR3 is TGCAGTGCTAGAGCATTCTCTGGAAACACCATATATTTT.